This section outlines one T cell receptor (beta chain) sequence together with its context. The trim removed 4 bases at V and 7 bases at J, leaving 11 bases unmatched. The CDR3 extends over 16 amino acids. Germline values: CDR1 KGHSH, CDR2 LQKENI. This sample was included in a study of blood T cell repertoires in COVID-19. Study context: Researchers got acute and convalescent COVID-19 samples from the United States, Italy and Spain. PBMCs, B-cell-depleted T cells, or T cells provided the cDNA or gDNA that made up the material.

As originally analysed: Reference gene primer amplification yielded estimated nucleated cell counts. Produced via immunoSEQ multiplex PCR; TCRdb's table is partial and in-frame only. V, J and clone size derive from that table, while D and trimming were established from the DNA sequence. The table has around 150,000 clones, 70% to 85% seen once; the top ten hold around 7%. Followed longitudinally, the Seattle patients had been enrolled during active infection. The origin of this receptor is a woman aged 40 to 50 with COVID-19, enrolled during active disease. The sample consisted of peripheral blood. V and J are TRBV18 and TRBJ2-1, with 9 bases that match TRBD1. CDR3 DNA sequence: TGTGCCAGCTCACTCGGACAGGGGTTTGAGGGGAATGAGCAGTTCTTC. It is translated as CASSLGQGFEGNEQFF.